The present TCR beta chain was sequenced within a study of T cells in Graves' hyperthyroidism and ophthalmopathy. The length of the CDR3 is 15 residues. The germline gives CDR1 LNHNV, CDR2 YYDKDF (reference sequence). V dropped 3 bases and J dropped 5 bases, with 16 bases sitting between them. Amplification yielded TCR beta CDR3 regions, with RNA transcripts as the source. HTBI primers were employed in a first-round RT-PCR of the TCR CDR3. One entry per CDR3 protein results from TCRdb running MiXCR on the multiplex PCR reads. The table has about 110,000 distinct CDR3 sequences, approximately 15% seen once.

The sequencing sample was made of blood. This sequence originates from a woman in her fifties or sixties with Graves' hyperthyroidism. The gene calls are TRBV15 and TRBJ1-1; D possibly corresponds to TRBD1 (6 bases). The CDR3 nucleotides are TGTGCCACCAGCAGCCAAGGGGGGGGCGGGACTGAAGCTTTCTTT. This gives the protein CATSSQGGGGTEAFF. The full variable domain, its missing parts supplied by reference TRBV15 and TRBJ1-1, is DAMVIQNPRYQVTQFGKPVTLSCSQTLNHNVMYWYQQKSSQAPKLLFHYYDKDFNNEADTPDNFQSRRPNTSFCFLDIRSPGLGDTAMYLCATSSQGGGGTEAFFGQGTRLTVV.